A single sample gave rise to the 30 T cell receptor beta chains below, sequenced in a study of blood T cells in healthy people across ages. A second PCR, run for about 7 to 12 cycles, used a sample-barcoded 5' primer plus a J-beta primer mix. TCRdb passed the 5' RACE reads through MiXCR, listing each CDR3 protein once. The sample lists 650,000 to 800,000 distinct CDR3 sequences, about 51% seen once, with about 14% in the top ten. Sequencing input: blood. The receptor set was obtained from a woman aged 80 or over in good health.

The table lists this clonotype with a few counts. This may arise from a read error, as a much more abundant clone is one base away. The genes are TRBV6-5 and TRBJ1-2, with D possibly being TRBD1 (5 bases). This CDR3 contains 15 residues. The V and J ends lost 5 bases and 3 bases respectively, with 16 bases between them. Looked up from germline, CDR1 is MNHEY and CDR2 is SVGAGI. CDR3 residues: CASSPVRGVDYGYTF. The CDR3 nucleotides are TGTGCCAGCAGTCCCGTGCGAGGGGTAGACTATGGCTACACCTTC.

CDR3: CASARSSGANVLTF. The CDR3 nucleotides are TGTGCCAGCGCCCGGAGCTCTGGGGCCAACGTCCTGACTTTC. The J gene is TRBJ2-6, the V gene TRBV28, with no clear D. The CDR3 spans 14 residues. From germline, CDR1 is MDHEN and CDR2 SYDVKM. Trimming took off 8 bases at V and 0 bases at J, with 8 bases between the two ends.

This rearrangement joins TRBV3-1 to TRBJ2-4; either TRBD1 or TRBD2 may supply D (5 bases each). The J call is in doubt because the DNA end fits TRBJ2-7 better. The CDR3 is 17 amino acids. CDR1 and CDR2 (germline): LGHDT, YNNKEL (reference sequence). The CDR3 DNA follows: TGTGCCAGCACCAATTTGAGGGGTCCCCAGTTCCCCAACGAGCAGTACTTC. It specifies CASTNLRGPQFPNEQYF.

This clonotype was picked up many times. The chain has TRBV5-1 and TRBJ2-1, with D perhaps being TRBD1 or TRBD2 (5 bases each). The CDR3 is made up of 12 amino acids. Trimming removed 7 bases at V and 10 bases at J, with 15 bases between. Germline CDR1 reads SGHRS; CDR2 reads YFSETQ. The CDR3: CASGGMIAEQFF. DNA for the CDR3: TGCGCCAGCGGGGGAATGATAGCGGAGCAGTTCTTC.

The genes are TRBV4-3 and TRBJ1-6; no clear D. Trimming took 0 bases from V and 12 from J, leaving 12 bases between them. Germline loops: CDR1 LGHNA, CDR2 YSLEER. The CDR3 loop spans 14 amino acids. The CDR3 coding sequence is TGCGCCAGCAGCCAAGATCGGGTACTGGGACCCCTCCACTTT. Residues: CASSQDRVLGPLHF.

At least ten counts were recorded for this clonotype. The chain has TRBV6-2 or TRBV6-3 and TRBJ1-1, with 8 bases fitting TRBD1. The junction had 10 bases not matched to a gene; V was cut back by 5 bases and J by 5 bases. CDR1 MNHEY and CDR2 SVGEGT come from the germline V gene. This CDR3 contains 15 residues. The CDR3 region has the DNA TGTGCCAGCAGTCGGGACAGGAATGGAAGGACTGAAGCTTTCTTT. The encoded protein is CASSRDRNGRTEAFF.

This chain links TRBV20-1 with TRBJ2-2, with TRBD1 matching over 9 bases. CDR3 length: 15 amino acids. Trimming at V came to 1 base and at J to 3 bases, leaving 3 bases not matched to a gene. Germline V gene lookup returns CDR1 DFQATT and CDR2 SNEGSKA (reference sequence). In nucleotides, the CDR3 is TGCAGTGCTAGAGGGGGGACAGGGTACACCGGGGAGCTGTTTTTT. It codes for CSARGGTGYTGELFF.

This chain links TRBV15 with TRBJ1-2; D call uncertain. This CDR3 has 16 residues. Per germline, CDR1 LNHNV and CDR2 YYDKDF (reference sequence). V gave up 0 bases and J gave up 5 bases, with 16 bases separating them. The CDR3 is CATSRDNRDRGYGYTF. In DNA form, the CDR3 reads TGTGCCACCAGCAGAGATAATCGGGATCGTGGTTATGGCTACACCTTC.

This rearrangement joins TRBV20-1 to TRBJ1-2; D remains ambiguous. The CDR3 is made up of 12 amino acids. Trimming took off 6 bases at V and 4 bases at J, with 12 bases between the two ends. Per the germline V gene, CDR1 is DFQATT and CDR2 is SNEGSKA (reference sequence). CDR3 DNA: TGCAGTGCCCAACAGACGAGCTATGGCTACACCTTC. It yields the protein CSAQQTSYGYTF.

In this sample, this clonotype turned up a few times. DNA for the CDR3: TGTGCCAGTGGTCTCCCAAGCTCCTACAATGAGCAGTTCTTC. This translates into CASGLPSSYNEQFF. The V call is TRBV9, the J call TRBJ2-1; no reliable D call. The germline gives CDR1 SGDLS, CDR2 YYNGEE. The CDR3 covers 14 residues. V was shortened by 8 bases and J by 0 bases, with 12 bases between the two germline ends.

In its sample, this clonotype was seen many times. The chain has TRBV6-1 and TRBJ1-5, with 7 nucleotides matching TRBD1. After removal of 6 bases from V and 2 bases from J, the junction contained 13 bases not matched to a gene. The length of the CDR3 is 17 residues. CDR1 MNHNS and CDR2 SASEGT come from the germline V gene. Here the CDR3 reads CASRSGTAAPRNQPQHF. CDR3 DNA: TGTGCCAGCAGGTCGGGGACAGCGGCTCCACGCAATCAGCCCCAGCATTTT.

A word on this clonotype: A clone one base away is much larger, so this may be a read error. V usage is TRBV7-9 and J usage is TRBJ1-4; D unclear. CDR3 size: 14 residues. The germline V gene encodes CDR1 SEHNR and CDR2 FQNEAQ (reference sequence). Deletions cut 5 bases from V and 7 bases from J, with 14 bases between. CDR3 loop: CASSPEPVGEKLFF. CDR3 nucleotides: TGTGCCAGCAGCCCGGAGCCGGTGGGTGAAAAACTGTTTTTT.

V gene TRBV19 combines with J gene TRBJ2-7, with a tentative D call TRBD2 (5 bases). Trimming took off 1 base at V and 2 bases at J, with 9 bases between the two ends. CDR3 size: 14 residues. Germline V gene data show CDR1 as LNHDA and CDR2 as SQIVND (reference sequence). The CDR3 spells CASSIGVEAYEQYF. CDR3 DNA: TGTGCCAGTAGTATAGGGGTGGAGGCCTACGAGCAGTACTTC. The variable domain in full, with the rest retrieved from reference TRBV19 and TRBJ2-7, is DGGITQSPKYLFRKEGQNVTLSCEQNLNHDAMYWYRQDPGQGLRLIYYSQIVNDFQKGDIAEGYSVSREKKESFPLTVTSAQKNPTAFYLCASSIGVEAYEQYFGPGTRLTVT.

The V gene is TRBV12-3 or TRBV12-4, the J gene TRBJ1-5; TRBD1 matches 9 bases. This CDR3 is built from 14 residues. Trimming took 6 bases from V and 2 from J; bases not matched to a gene: 2. Here the CDR3 DNA reads TGTGCCAGCAGACAGGGGGCCGGCAATCAGCCCCAGCATTTT. Translating it yields CASRQGAGNQPQHF.

This clonotype was seen more than once but under ten times. The V and J genes are TRBV10-3 and TRBJ2-5; the D call may be TRBD1 or TRBD2 (5 bases each). The V end lost 0 bases, the J end lost 11 bases, and 22 bases lay between the germline ends. Per germline, CDR1 ENHRY and CDR2 SYGVKD. The CDR3 loop spans 16 amino acids. The CDR3 coding sequence is TGTGCCATCAGTGAGTCACGGCAGGGAGAGGCCAATGAGCAGTACTTC. Its protein is CAISESRQGEANEQYF.

This clonotype was recorded at least ten times. The rearrangement uses TRBV10-3 and TRBJ1-2; no clear D. There are 16 residues in the CDR3. Trimming took 0 bases from V and 4 from J, leaving 15 bases between them. Germline V lookup: CDR1 ENHRY, CDR2 SYGVKD. CDR3 residues: CAISESGGVGGYGYTF. The CDR3 region has the DNA TGTGCCATCAGTGAGTCGGGCGGTGTGGGCGGCTATGGCTACACCTTC.

This clonotype has more than one count but fewer than ten. An end of the junction does not agree with germline; a read error may underlie this. The chain carries TRBV5-1 and TRBJ2-1; 13 bases align to TRBD2. Germline V gives CDR1 SGHRS, CDR2 YFSETQ. This CDR3 comprises 16 residues. This chain's CDR3 is CACSTHGLAGDPEQFF. CDR3 DNA: TGCGCCTGCAGCACACACGGACTAGCGGGAGACCCTGAGCAGTTCTTC.

The sample holds many counts of this clonotype. The chain couples TRBV7-9 to TRBJ2-1; D gene uncertain. This CDR3 comprises 12 residues. V gave up 5 bases and J gave up 9 bases, with 11 bases separating them. Germline V gene lookup returns CDR1 SEHNR and CDR2 FQNEAQ (reference sequence). The CDR3 region is CASSQVGPEQFF. The DNA of the CDR3 is TGTGCCAGCAGCCAAGTAGGTCCTGAGCAGTTCTTC. Combining the CDR3 with reference TRBV7-9 and TRBJ2-1 gives the whole variable domain DTGVSQNPRHKITKRGQNVTFRCDPISEHNRLYWYRQTLGQGPEFLTYFQNEAQLEKSRLLSDRFSAERPKGSFSTLEIQRTEQGDSAMYLCASSQVGPEQFFGPGTRLTVL.

This clonotype showed up many times. V is TRBV15 and J is TRBJ1-2; D gene unclear. The CDR3 runs to 13 residues. V dropped 4 bases and J dropped 3 bases, with 9 bases sitting between them. The germline gives CDR1 LNHNV, CDR2 YYDKDF (reference sequence). The CDR3: CATSIKRDYGYTF. The CDR3 nucleotides read TGTGCCACCAGCATCAAGCGGGACTATGGCTACACCTTC.

The V gene is TRBV20-1, the J gene TRBJ2-1; 12 nucleotides align to TRBD2. Trimming removed 6 bases from V and 6 bases from J; junction bases left unmatched: 12. Looked up from germline, CDR1 is DFQATT and CDR2 is SNEGSKA (reference sequence). CDR3 length: 16 amino acids. The CDR3 protein is CSAPKVPSGRANEQFF. Written as DNA, the CDR3 is TGCAGTGCCCCAAAGGTGCCTAGCGGGAGGGCCAATGAGCAGTTCTTC.

Here the CDR3 DNA reads TGCAGTGCTGAATCAGCGGGGGGTCATGCTGATTCCTACAATGAGCAGTTCTTC. Amino acids: CSAESAGGHADSYNEQFF. V is TRBV20-1 and J is TRBJ2-1; TRBD2 matches at 9 bases. Germline CDR1 is DFQATT and CDR2 is SNEGSKA (reference sequence). The CDR3 spans 18 residues. V dropped 5 bases and J dropped 1; count of bases not matched to a gene: 15.

This clonotype was found once. The chain couples TRBV7-9 to TRBJ1-1, with D unresolved. The CDR3 covers 15 residues. V was cut by 0 bases and J by 1 base, with 9 bases left in between. CDR1 and CDR2 (germline): SEHNR, FQNEAQ (reference sequence). CDR3: CASSLAAGSNTEAFF. The DNA of the CDR3 is TGTGCCAGCAGCTTAGCGGCCGGGTCGAACACTGAAGCTTTCTTT. The full variable domain, completed using reference TRBV7-9 and TRBJ1-1, is DTGVSQNPRHKITKRGQNVTFRCDPISEHNRLYWYRQTLGQGPEFLTYFQNEAQLEKSRLLSDRFSAERPKGSFSTLEIQRTEQGDSAMYLCASSLAAGSNTEAFFGQGTRLTVV.

The chain couples TRBV2 to TRBJ2-1, with D perhaps given as TRBD1 or TRBD2 (5 bases each). Trimming stripped 4 bases from V and 6 bases from J, with 10 bases between. The CDR3 has 13 amino acids. The germline V gene has CDR1 SNHLY and CDR2 FYNNEI. For the CDR3, the DNA is TGTGCCAGCAGTGGCCCGGGACCCAATGAGCAGTTCTTC. Translating it yields CASSGPGPNEQFF.

This chain connects TRBV7-2 to TRBJ1-5; D ambiguous. Per the germline V gene, CDR1 is SGHTA and CDR2 is FQGNSA. This CDR3 is built from 14 residues. V was pared by 4 bases and J by 9 bases, with 16 bases between. CDR3 in amino acids: CASSSPTLEGPQHF. The CDR3 DNA reads TGTGCCAGCAGCTCACCCACTCTGGAGGGGCCCCAGCATTTT.

The rearrangement uses TRBV7-3 and TRBJ2-3; 9 bases fit TRBD1. This CDR3 region has 20 residues. Per germline, CDR1 SGHTA and CDR2 FQGTGA. V was clipped by 5 bases and J by 0 bases; unmatched bases: 18. The CDR3 nucleotides are TGTGCCAGCAGCCTCGACAGGGGGTTTTCGCACAAGCCTAGCACAGATACGCAGTATTTT. It translates to CASSLDRGFSHKPSTDTQYF.

This clonotype was detected once. A much larger clone sits a single nucleotide away, making a read error possible. The chain carries TRBV7-9 and TRBJ2-7; the D gene is possibly TRBD2 (6 bases). Looked up from germline, CDR1 is SEHNR and CDR2 is FQNEAQ (reference sequence). V was pared by 2 bases and J by 7 bases, with 15 bases between. The CDR3 contains 14 residues. CDR3 nucleotides: TGTGCCAGCAGCTTAAGCGGGCTCGACAATGAGCAGTACTTC. Translated: CASSLSGLDNEQYF.

At least ten counts were recorded for this clonotype. This chain uses TRBV2 with TRBJ1-2; D perhaps matches TRBD1 (5 bases). There are 13 residues in the CDR3. Germline V gene data show CDR1 as SNHLY and CDR2 as FYNNEI. Deletions cut 3 bases from V and 6 bases from J, with 11 bases between. In DNA, the CDR3 is TGTGCCAGCAGTGATTCCAGGGAACATGGCTACACCTTC. It translates to CASSDSREHGYTF.

A note on this clonotype: A clone one base away is much larger, so this may be a read error. The chain recombines TRBV7-9 with TRBJ2-5; D ambiguous. Germline loops: CDR1 SEHNR, CDR2 FQNEAQ (reference sequence). This CDR3 is 14 amino acids long. CDR3 sequence (DNA): TGTGCCAGCGGCTTTCAAAGTCCCGGTCAGACCCAGTACTTC. It yields the protein CASGFQSPGQTQYF.

V and J are TRBV12-3 or TRBV12-4 and TRBJ1-2, with 7 bases fitting TRBD1. The CDR3 covers 14 residues. Trimming removed 5 bases from V and 4 bases from J; junction bases left unmatched: 7. This CDR3 is CASSRQGTTYGYTF. For the CDR3, the DNA is TGTGCCAGCAGTCGACAGGGTACCACCTATGGCTACACCTTC.

This clonotype showed up many times. The chain is built from TRBV2 and TRBJ2-5, with 7 bases identical to TRBD1. The CDR3 is made up of 12 amino acids. After removal of 11 bases from V and 9 bases from J, the junction contained 12 bases not matched to a gene. Germline values: CDR1 SNHLY, CDR2 FYNNEI. The CDR3 here is CAGRDRDRAQYF. Written as DNA, the CDR3 is TGTGCCGGTAGGGACCGCGACAGGGCCCAGTACTTC.